These 29 T cell receptor beta chains came from one sample sequenced in a study of blood T cells in healthy people across ages. With a J-beta primer mix and a sample-barcoded 5' primer, a second PCR ran roughly 6 to 12 cycles. MiXCR, applied by TCRdb to the 5' RACE reads, yields one record per CDR3 protein. The data contain nearly 1 million distinct CDR3 sequences, roughly 50% of them singletons. The sequenced material came from blood. The receptors were sampled from an older woman in good health.

A few counts support this clonotype. This sequence joins TRBV2 and TRBJ2-7; 7 nucleotides align to TRBD2. V lost 5 bases, J lost 1 base, and 23 bases stayed unmatched. This CDR3 is 20 amino acids long. The germline CDR1 and CDR2 sequences are SNHLY and FYNNEI. The CDR3 sequence: CASSTGTTHMDQNFSYEQYF. CDR3 coding DNA: TGTGCCAGCAGTACCGGGACTACACATATGGACCAAAACTTTTCCTACGAGCAGTACTTC.

V is TRBV20-1 and J is TRBJ2-3; D not certain. With 1 base removed from V and 4 bases from J, the gap between germline ends came to 6 bases. The germline V gene encodes CDR1 DFQATT and CDR2 SNEGSKA (reference sequence). This CDR3 has 12 amino acids. CDR3 sequence reads: CSARGNSDTQYF. DNA of the CDR3: TGCAGTGCTAGAGGGAACTCAGATACGCAGTATTTT.

The gene calls are TRBV29-1 and TRBJ1-5; D not resolved. This CDR3 is 13 amino acids long. Germline CDR1 SQVTM, CDR2 ANQGSEA. Trimming took off 2 bases at V and 9 bases at J, with 14 bases between the two ends. The CDR3 reads CSVELRRDGPQHF. DNA of the CDR3: TGCAGCGTTGAACTTCGTCGTGATGGGCCCCAGCATTTT.

This clonotype appeared a few times. The rearrangement joins TRBV20-1 to TRBJ2-1; TRBD2 aligns across 12 bases. Trimming at V came to 0 bases and at J to 0 bases, leaving 6 bases not matched to a gene. Germline CDR1 is DFQATT and CDR2 is SNEGSKA (reference sequence). CDR3 length: 18 residues. The CDR3 nucleotides read TGCAGTGCTAGAGAGCTAGCGGGAGGGATAAGCTCCTACAATGAGCAGTTCTTC. This gives the protein CSARELAGGISSYNEQFF.

The rearrangement joins TRBV21-1 to TRBJ2-2; the DNA was not used to check the table's D call, TRBD1. TRBV21-1 is a pseudogene locus. The CDR3 contains 14 residues. CDR3 sequence reads: CASKRGGNQVGLFF. The CDR3 nucleotides are TGTGCCAGCAAGAGAGGGGGGAACCAGGTGGGGCTGTTTTTT.

This clonotype came up a few times. The V call is TRBV29-1, the J call TRBJ1-4; D gene uncertain. The CDR3 is made up of 13 amino acids. The V gene lost 5 bases and the J gene lost 3 bases, with 10 bases spanning the gap. Germline CDR1 reads SQVTM; CDR2 reads ANQGSEA. The CDR3 reads CSVRGGSNEKLFF. Written as DNA, the CDR3 is TGCAGCGTTCGAGGAGGGTCTAATGAAAAACTGTTTTTT.

This chain joins TRBV20-1 and TRBJ2-5, with D maybe TRBD2 (5 bases). Trimming removed 6 bases from V and 5 bases from J, with 10 bases in between. There are 11 residues in the CDR3. Germline V gives CDR1 DFQATT, CDR2 SNEGSKA (reference sequence). CDR3: CSAPSGETQYF. The CDR3 bases are TGCAGTGCCCCCTCGGGGGAGACCCAGTACTTC.

The chain couples TRBV5-1 to TRBJ2-1, with 10 bases lining up with TRBD2. Germline-derived CDR1 and CDR2 are SGHRS and YFSETQ. V was clipped by 0 bases and J by 2 bases; unmatched bases: 2. The CDR3 runs to 16 residues. The CDR3 loop reads CASSLDLAGAYNEQFF. CDR3 bases: TGCGCCAGCAGCTTGGACCTAGCGGGAGCCTACAATGAGCAGTTCTTC. The whole variable domain, remainder taken from reference TRBV5-1 and TRBJ2-1, is KAGVTQTPRYLIKTRGQQVTLSCSPISGHRSVSWYQQTPGQGLQFLFEYFSETQRNKGNFPGRFSGRQFSNSRSEMNVSTLELGDSALYLCASSLDLAGAYNEQFFGPGTRLTVL.

This clonotype has only a few counts. This rearrangement joins TRBV7-3 to TRBJ2-1; 9 bases map to TRBD2. This CDR3 comprises 15 residues. With V trimmed by 1 base and J by 8 bases, 6 bases remained unmatched. Germline CDR1 and CDR2: SGHTA and FQGTGA. The CDR3: CASSLIAGVVHEQFF. For the CDR3, the DNA is TGTGCCAGCAGCTTAATAGCGGGAGTCGTTCATGAGCAGTTCTTC.

V usage is TRBV12-3 or TRBV12-4 and J usage is TRBJ2-7, with a tentative D call TRBD2 (5 bases). This CDR3 has 14 amino acids. V was cut by 6 bases and J by 3 bases, with 15 bases left in between. In DNA form, the CDR3 reads TGTGCCAGCAGCCGGAGGACGGGATTCTACGAGCAGTACTTC. It translates to CASSRRTGFYEQYF.

This sequence joins TRBV5-1 and TRBJ2-7; D is possibly TRBD2 (5 bases). V lost 4 bases, J lost 1 base, and 15 bases lay in between. Germline loops: CDR1 SGHRS, CDR2 YFSETQ. This CDR3 spans 15 amino acids. The CDR3 is CASSPSLDFSYEQYF. The CDR3 bases are TGCGCCAGCAGCCCCTCTCTGGACTTTTCCTACGAGCAGTACTTC.

Details on this clonotype: At one boundary the junction diverges from the germline segment, which might be a read error. This chain joins TRBV2 and TRBJ2-5; D gene unclear. The J call is doubtful: the DNA matches TRBJ2-7 better. The CDR3 contains 14 residues. The V gene's germline CDR1 is SNHLY and CDR2 FYNNEI. The chain's CDR3 is CTSSDLISRYEQYF. CDR3 nucleotides: TGTACCAGCAGTGACCTAATCTCACGGTACGAGCAGTACTTC.

This clonotype was observed a few times. The chain joins TRBV12-3 or TRBV12-4 to TRBJ1-2; D not certain. The CDR3 extends over 11 amino acids. V dropped 3 bases and J dropped 7 bases, with 6 bases sitting between them. CDR3 in DNA: TGTGCCAGCAGTTTTTGGGGTGGCTACACCTTC. It specifies CASSFWGGYTF.

CDR3 nucleotides: TGCGCCAGCAGCCAAAGGGGGACTAGCGTTGCCTACGAGCAGTACTTC. Translating it yields CASSQRGTSVAYEQYF. This chain uses TRBV4-1 with TRBJ2-7, with TRBD2 identical over 10 bases. This CDR3 is built from 16 residues. Germline V gene data show CDR1 as MGHRA and CDR2 as YSYEKL. Losses at the gene ends were 2 bases for V and 2 bases for J; bases not matched to a gene: 6.

The gene calls are TRBV20-1 and TRBJ2-7; maybe TRBD1 (5 bases). The V and J ends lost 4 bases and 3 bases respectively, with 13 bases between them. This CDR3 is built from 13 residues. Germline V gene sequence: CDR1 DFQATT, CDR2 SNEGSKA (reference sequence). CDR3 in DNA: TGCAGTGCTACGGTGGACAAGGGCTACGAGCAGTACTTC. Amino acids: CSATVDKGYEQYF.

This clonotype was seen a handful of times. V is TRBV12-3 or TRBV12-4 and J is TRBJ2-5; D unresolved. The CDR3 consists of 14 residues. With 3 bases removed from V and 5 bases from J, the gap between germline ends came to 13 bases. The CDR3 coding sequence is TGTGCCAGCAGTTTTGGGATCCACCGGGAGACCCAGTACTTC. Protein product: CASSFGIHRETQYF.

This clonotype turned up a few times. The V call is TRBV20-1, the J call TRBJ2-1; 9 bases are a match to TRBD1. Gene TRBJ2-7 matches the end of the DNA better, so the J call may be wrong. CDR3 length equals 16 residues. Germline CDR1 DFQATT, CDR2 SNEGSKA (reference sequence). The CDR3 nucleotides are TGCAGTGCTCCTAACCTCCGGACAGGGGACTACAATGAGCAGTACTTC. This gives the protein CSAPNLRTGDYNEQYF.

This clonotype was recorded only once. This chain connects TRBV7-6 to TRBJ2-7; 10 nucleotides agree with TRBD2. V was clipped by 4 bases and J by 4 bases; unmatched bases: 10. The CDR3 sequence is 16 residues long. Germline-derived CDR1 and CDR2 are SGHVS and FNYEAQ. The CDR3: CASSSEREGLEYEQYF. As DNA, the CDR3 is TGTGCCAGCAGCTCCGAGCGGGAGGGCCTGGAATACGAGCAGTACTTC.

V usage is TRBV2 and J usage is TRBJ2-5, with 9 bases fitting TRBD2. J was trimmed by 1 base and V by 4 bases; bases with no gene match: 4. Germline lookup yields CDR1 SNHLY and CDR2 FYNNEI. The CDR3 is made up of 15 amino acids. The CDR3 loop is CASSAGLASQETQYF. CDR3 bases: TGTGCCAGCAGTGCTGGACTAGCGAGCCAAGAGACCCAGTACTTC.

The chain carries TRBV20-1 and TRBJ2-1, with 7 bases lining up with TRBD2. The J segment lost 4 bases and the V segment lost 0 bases, leaving 9 bases of the junction unmatched. The CDR3 length is 16 residues. Germline V gene sequence: CDR1 DFQATT, CDR2 SNEGSKA (reference sequence). As DNA, the CDR3 is TGCAGTGCTAGAGATGACGCGGGAGAATTGTACAATGAGCAGTTCTTC. It is translated as CSARDDAGELYNEQFF.

This clonotype was counted between two and nine times. The chain has TRBV3-1 and TRBJ2-7, with D possibly being TRBD2 (5 bases). This CDR3 comprises 14 residues. In germline, CDR1 is LGHDT, CDR2 YNNKEL (reference sequence). V lost 0 bases, J lost 7 bases, and 13 bases lay in between. The chain's CDR3 is CASSQDRTGREQYF. DNA of the CDR3: TGTGCCAGCAGCCAAGATCGGACTGGGCGAGAGCAGTACTTC.

This clonotype showed up just a few times. This sequence joins TRBV4-1 and TRBJ1-6, with D perhaps TRBD1 (5 bases). Trimming cost V 2 bases and J 7 bases, with 9 bases left between them. This CDR3 spans 14 amino acids. Per the germline V gene, CDR1 is MGHRA and CDR2 is YSYEKL. The CDR3 DNA is TGCGCCAGCAGCCAACTTAGGGGCAATTCACCCCTCCACTTT. Translation: CASSQLRGNSPLHF.

This chain uses TRBV4-2 with TRBJ2-7; a weak D match, TRBD2 (5 bases). CDR3 length: 15 residues. V was clipped by 0 bases and J by 2 bases, with 11 bases between them. The germline V gene has CDR1 LGHNA and CDR2 YNFKEQ. CDR3 region: CASSQDKLVAYEQYF. CDR3 coding DNA: TGTGCCAGCAGCCAAGATAAACTAGTTGCCTACGAGCAGTACTTC.

The rearrangement joins TRBV12-3 or TRBV12-4 to TRBJ2-7; 9 nucleotides line up with TRBD2. V was clipped by 6 bases and J by 2 bases; unmatched bases: 5. The CDR3 covers 14 residues. CDR3 loop: CASSGTSSTYEQYF. In DNA, the CDR3 is TGTGCCAGCAGCGGGACTAGCAGCACCTACGAGCAGTACTTC.

The CDR3 protein is CASSARSLAGRDTQYF. For the CDR3, the DNA is TGTGCCAGCAGTGCCCGTTCACTAGCGGGAAGGGATACGCAGTATTTT. This chain joins TRBV6-6 and TRBJ2-3; 10 nucleotides match TRBD2. V was clipped by 5 bases and J by 6 bases; unmatched bases: 11. CDR1 and CDR2 (germline): MNHNY, SVGAGI (reference sequence). The CDR3 is 16 residues long.

The rearrangement links TRBV4-3 to TRBJ2-3; 9 nucleotides match TRBD2. The J segment lost 0 bases and the V segment lost 4 bases, leaving 11 bases of the junction unmatched. Germline loops: CDR1 LGHNA, CDR2 YSLEER. The CDR3 totals 18 residues. The CDR3 DNA reads as TGCGCCAGCAGCCTAAAAGATCTAGCGGGGTTTAGCACAGATACGCAGTATTTT. It codes for CASSLKDLAGFSTDTQYF.

For the CDR3, the DNA is TGTGCCAGCAGCCAAGCCTCTAACTACGAGCAGTACTTC. The encoded protein is CASSQASNYEQYF. The rearrangement uses TRBV4-2 and TRBJ2-7; no reliable D call. V lost 1 base to trimming and J lost 3 bases, with 7 bases between them. In germline, CDR1 is LGHNA, CDR2 YNFKEQ. CDR3 length: 13 residues.

The chain joins TRBV7-9 to TRBJ2-5; D not resolved. Germline loops: CDR1 SEHNR, CDR2 FQNEAQ (reference sequence). The CDR3 covers 12 residues. V lost 5 bases, J lost 5 bases, and 9 bases lay in between. This CDR3 is CASSVVGETQYF. The CDR3 coding sequence is TGTGCCAGCAGCGTGGTAGGGGAGACCCAGTACTTC.

The gene calls are TRBV10-3 and TRBJ2-1, with D unresolved. CDR3 length: 13 residues. Deletions cut 3 bases from V and 4 bases from J, with 7 bases between. From germline, CDR1 is ENHRY and CDR2 SYGVKD. CDR3 region: CAISDSNYNEQFF. CDR3 bases: TGTGCCATCAGTGACTCAAATTACAATGAGCAGTTCTTC.